The sequence of this T cell receptor beta chain was determined in a study of blood T cell repertoires in COVID-19. About the study: Samples taken during acute and convalescent COVID-19 were collected in the United States, Italy and Spain. From T cells, B-cell-depleted T cells, or PBMCs came the material, which was cDNA or gDNA.

Germline-derived CDR1 and CDR2 are DFQATT and SNEGSKA (reference sequence). The CDR3 length is 11 residues. The germline V and J ends were trimmed by 6 bases and 4 bases, with 10 bases remaining between them. This clone occurred once. In the original workflow: Amplification with reference gene primers provided the estimates of nucleated cell counts. Method: immunoSEQ multiplex PCR; TCRdb's copy keeps in-frame clones and lacks some. D and trimming come from the DNA, and the V and J calls and clone size come from that table. This sample carries about 52,000 clones, less than 95% of them seen once, and the ten largest clones take 2.5% to 4%.

This clonotype was obtained from a human donor in a cohort sampled during active COVID-19. The genes are TRBV20-1 and TRBJ2-7; tentative D call: TRBD1 (6 bases). The sample was peripheral blood. This chain's CDR3 is CSAVRGYEQYF. The CDR3 DNA reads TGCAGTGCGGTCAGGGGATACGAGCAGTACTTC.